This paragraph reports one T cell receptor beta chain. Its target is unknown. Germline V CDR1 and CDR2: SGHRS, YFSETQ. The germline V and J ends were trimmed by 1 base and 2 bases, with 8 bases remaining between them. The CDR3 consists of 14 residues. This sample stems from a study of post-analysis software for immune sequencing data. Study conclusions and caveats: Normalized Chao1 diversity was significantly lower in multiple sclerosis patients than in controls. When patients were compared with controls, five TRBV segments were more frequent, TRBV5-6, TRBV5-1 and TRBV20-1 among them.

Unique-molecular-identifier-tagged TCR beta cDNA libraries were used. TCRdb redid the calling of the PCR reads with MiXCR, one entry per CDR3 protein. The sample carries some 890,000 distinct CDR3 sequences, roughly 50% recorded once. The sequenced material came from blood. V is TRBV5-1 and J is TRBJ2-3; no firm D call. The clonotype was recovered from a girl aged 10 to 17 with multiple sclerosis. The CDR3: CASSLLQITDTQYF. The CDR3 coding sequence is TGCGCCAGCAGCTTGCTGCAGATCACAGATACGCAGTATTTT.